The rows below give T cell receptor beta chains drawn from one sample of a study of regulatory T cells in long-lasting Graves disease. TCRdb passed the multiplex PCR reads through MiXCR, listing each CDR3 protein once. The profile covers about 560,000 distinct CDR3 sequences, with roughly 15% appearing a single time and around 12% taken by the ten largest. This same sample was also part of a study on T cells in Graves' hyperthyroidism and ophthalmopathy.

The source material was peripheral blood mononuclear cells (PBMCs), sampled at new diagnosis, from a patient treated with antithyroid drugs. Receptors were obtained from a man younger than 30 with Graves disease. CDR3s include the opening cysteine and the closing phenylalanine or tryptophan. The order of the fields is V gene, J gene, D gene, CDR3 length, clone size, CDR3 DNA, CDR3 protein. A D gene is named only where the DNA matches it firmly. The size entry is marked missing in some rows and otherwise reads once, few, many or a size class.

v_gene: TRBV5-1; j_gene: TRBJ2-5; d_gene: NA; len: 15; abundance: few; CDR3nt: TGCGCCAGCAGCCCCGACCCACAGAACCGGAAGACCCAGTACTTC; CDR3aa: CASSPDPQNRKTQYF
v_gene: TRBV20-1; j_gene: TRBJ1-2; d_gene: NA; len: 14; abundance: once; CDR3nt: TGCAGTGCTAATACTCATGGGGGGATCTATGGCTACACCTTC; CDR3aa: CSANTHGGIYGYTF
v_gene: TRBV20-1; j_gene: TRBJ2-7; d_gene: NA; len: 11; abundance: many; CDR3nt: TGCAGTGTTATCAGGGTTAGCGAGCAGTACTTC; CDR3aa: CSVIRVSEQYF
v_gene: TRBV15; j_gene: TRBJ2-4; d_gene: NA; len: 15; abundance: few; CDR3nt: TGTGCCACCAGCAGAGATAACTTAGCCAAAAACATTCAGTACTTC; CDR3aa: CATSRDNLAKNIQYF
v_gene: TRBV7-2; j_gene: TRBJ2-7; d_gene: NA; len: 15; abundance: NA; CDR3nt: TGTGCCAGCAGCTTAAATGGAAGAGGCTCCTACGAGCAGTACTTC; CDR3aa: CASSLNGRGSYEQYF
v_gene: TRBV20-1; j_gene: TRBJ2-1; d_gene: TRBD2; len: 13; abundance: many; CDR3nt: TGCAGTGCTAGAGAGCGGGGGGGCAATGAGCAGTTCTTC; CDR3aa: CSARERGGNEQFF
v_gene: TRBV11-2; j_gene: TRBJ1-1; d_gene: NA; len: 13; abundance: NA; CDR3nt: TGTGCCAGCAGCCCCCTTAGGGGCACTGAAGCTTTCTTT; CDR3aa: CASSPLRGTEAFF
v_gene: TRBV2; j_gene: TRBJ1-1; d_gene: NA; len: 15; abundance: many; CDR3nt: TGTGCCAGCAGCTATGGGGGTAAAATGAACACTGAAGCTTTCTTT; CDR3aa: CASSYGGKMNTEAFF
v_gene: TRBV7-6; j_gene: TRBJ2-7; d_gene: NA; len: 16; abundance: few; CDR3nt: TGTGCCAGCAGCTTAGAGGTATCGGGGAGGGGGAGCGAGCAGTACTTC; CDR3aa: CASSLEVSGRGSEQYF
v_gene: TRBV27; j_gene: TRBJ1-5; d_gene: NA; len: 14; abundance: NA; CDR3nt: TGTGCCAGCAGCCCAAGACTTAGCAATCAGCCCCAGCATTTT; CDR3aa: CASSPRLSNQPQHF
v_gene: TRBV19; j_gene: TRBJ2-3; d_gene: NA; len: 14; abundance: many; CDR3nt: TGTGCCAGTAGTATAGGGACTTCTCCAGATACGCAGTATTTT; CDR3aa: CASSIGTSPDTQYF
v_gene: TRBV9; j_gene: TRBJ2-1; d_gene: NA; len: 15; abundance: many; CDR3nt: TGTGCCAGCAGCGTAGGACCGAGCTCCTACAATGAGCAGTTCTTC; CDR3aa: CASSVGPSSYNEQFF
v_gene: TRBV18; j_gene: TRBJ2-7; d_gene: NA; len: 13; abundance: many; CDR3nt: TGTGCCAGCTCACCCTCGACAGGCTACGAGCAGTACTTC; CDR3aa: CASSPSTGYEQYF
v_gene: TRBV13; j_gene: TRBJ2-7; d_gene: TRBD1; len: 17; abundance: NA; CDR3nt: TGTGCCAGCAGCACGGGACAGGGGGCGTTAAACTCGGCCGAGCAGTACTTC; CDR3aa: CASSTGQGALNSAEQYF
v_gene: TRBV2; j_gene: TRBJ2-7; d_gene: NA; len: 11; abundance: many; CDR3nt: TGTGCCAGCAGCGTTGCCTACGAGCAGTACTTC; CDR3aa: CASSVAYEQYF
v_gene: TRBV7-2; j_gene: TRBJ2-1; d_gene: NA; len: 15; abundance: NA; CDR3nt: TGTGCCAGCAGCTTAGTCCCATTAGTTACCGATGAGCAGTTCTTC; CDR3aa: CASSLVPLVTDEQFF
v_gene: TRBV25-1; j_gene: TRBJ2-5; d_gene: NA; len: 14; abundance: few; CDR3nt: TGTGCCAGCAGTGTTAGGGCAGGGATGAAGACCCAGTACTTC; CDR3aa: CASSVRAGMKTQYF
v_gene: TRBV2; j_gene: TRBJ1-1; d_gene: TRBD1; len: 14; abundance: many; CDR3nt: TGTGCCAGCAGTGGACGACAGGGCAGCACTGAAGCTTTCTTT; CDR3aa: CASSGRQGSTEAFF
v_gene: TRBV29-1; j_gene: TRBJ2-7; d_gene: NA; len: 14; abundance: few; CDR3nt: TGCAGCGTTGCCGTCGGCTTCACCAACTACGAGCAGTACTTC; CDR3aa: CSVAVGFTNYEQYF
v_gene: TRBV2; j_gene: TRBJ2-5; d_gene: NA; len: 15; abundance: few; CDR3nt: TGTGCCAGCAGTCTTCGGGGACTTAACCAAGAGACCCAGTACTTC; CDR3aa: CASSLRGLNQETQYF
v_gene: TRBV30; j_gene: TRBJ1-5; d_gene: NA; len: 13; abundance: NA; CDR3nt: TGTGCCTGGACAACCGCAGGAGATCAGCCCCAGCATTTT; CDR3aa: CAWTTAGDQPQHF
v_gene: TRBV27; j_gene: TRBJ1-2; d_gene: TRBD1; len: 14; abundance: many; CDR3nt: TGTGCCAGCAGTCCCTGGACAGGGGAGTATGGCTACACCTTC; CDR3aa: CASSPWTGEYGYTF
v_gene: TRBV4-1; j_gene: TRBJ2-2; d_gene: TRBD2; len: 14; abundance: NA; CDR3nt: TGCGCCAGCAGCCGACTAGCGGGAGCCGGGGAGCTGTTTTTT; CDR3aa: CASSRLAGAGELFF
v_gene: TRBV28; j_gene: TRBJ2-1; d_gene: NA; len: 12; abundance: many; CDR3nt: TGTGCCAGCAGTTACGGGCTTAATGAGCAGTTCTTC; CDR3aa: CASSYGLNEQFF
v_gene: TRBV24-1; j_gene: TRBJ2-3; d_gene: TRBD2; len: 18; abundance: NA; CDR3nt: TGTGCCACCAGTGACGGTACCGGACTAGCCGTTAGCACAGATACGCAGTATTTT; CDR3aa: CATSDGTGLAVSTDTQYF
v_gene: TRBV29-1; j_gene: TRBJ2-7; d_gene: TRBD2; len: 13; abundance: many; CDR3nt: TGCAGCGTTGAAGTGGGAGGGCCCTACGAGCAGTACTTC; CDR3aa: CSVEVGGPYEQYF